A selection of T cell receptor beta chains follows, all from one sample in a study of blood T cell repertoires in COVID-19. The assay was immunoSEQ multiplex PCR, and TCRdb's table has in-frame clones only and misses some. The repertoire holds a few hundred thousand clones, with 80% to 90% as singletons. The sequencing sample was made of peripheral blood. The source of these receptors is a woman younger than 45 with COVID-19, enrolled during active disease. The CDR3 runs from the conserved cysteine through the conserved F or W. Fields, in order: D gene, J gene, clone size, V gene, CDR3 DNA, CDR3 protein. D genes are given only for firm matches. Part of the rows lack a size; the others show once, few, many or a class for expanded clones.

TRBD2 | TRBJ2-1 | once | TRBV4-1 | TGCGCCAGCAGCCAAGGAATGCGCGGGGGGGGGCCCTACAATGAGCAGTTCTTC | CASSQGMRGGGPYNEQFF
TRBD1 | TRBJ1-2 | NA | TRBV5-1 | TGCGCCAGCAGCTGGCGGACAGGGGCAGGCGGCTACACCTTC | CASSWRTGAGGYTF
NA | TRBJ1-1 | NA | TRBV7-2 | TGTGCCAGCCTCCAGGCAGCGCGGGGGGGGTACACTGAAGCTTTCTTT | CASLQAARGGYTEAFF
NA | TRBJ2-1 | once | TRBV3-1/TRBV3-2 | TGTGCCAGCAGCCAAGATATGTCCAGGGTGGATGAGCAGTTCTTC | CASSQDMSRVDEQFF
NA | TRBJ2-2 | NA | TRBV29-1 | TGCAGCGTGCGATACCAATACACCGGGGAGCTGTTTTTT | CSVRYQYTGELFF
NA | TRBJ2-1 | NA | TRBV6-5 | TGTGCCAGCAGTTACTCGAGCCGGGGTCAAGCGGATGAGCAGTTCTTC | CASSYSSRGQADEQFF
TRBD2 | TRBJ2-1 | few | TRBV11-2 | TGTGCCAGCGGTCTATCGGGACTACACAATGAGCAGTTCTTC | CASGLSGLHNEQFF
TRBD1 | TRBJ2-1 | NA | TRBV5-4 | TGTGCCAGCAGCGCTGGACAGGAGATAAATGAGCAGTTCTTC | CASSAGQEINEQFF
NA | TRBJ2-1 | NA | TRBV5-6 | TGTGCCAGCAGCTTGGAACTAGCAGCCTACAATGAGCAGTTCTTC | CASSLELAAYNEQFF
NA | TRBJ1-5 | NA | TRBV6-2/TRBV6-3 | TGTGCCAGCAGTTACTCAGTCCACTATAGCAATCAGCCCCAGCATTTT | CASSYSVHYSNQPQHF
TRBD1 | TRBJ2-7 | once | TRBV28 | TGTGCCAGCAGTCCCCCCCTCCGGACAGGTTTTTCCGAGCAGTACTTC | CASSPPLRTGFSEQYF
NA | TRBJ1-5 | NA | TRBV2 | TGTGCCAGCAGGGAGGGTCGGGTTAATCAGCCCCAGCATTTT | CASREGRVNQPQHF
NA | TRBJ1-5 | NA | TRBV12-3/TRBV12-4 | TGTGCCAGCACCCCGCAAGGGGATCAGCCCCAGCATTTT | CASTPQGDQPQHF
NA | TRBJ2-5 | NA | TRBV27 | TGTGCCAGCAGTTTATCCGGGGGAGCAGAGACCCAGTACTTC | CASSLSGGAETQYF
TRBD1 | TRBJ1-2 | NA | TRBV18 | TGTGCCAGCTCACCTCGGACAGGGGAGTATGGCTACACCTTC | CASSPRTGEYGYTF
NA | TRBJ1-3 | NA | TRBV3-1/TRBV3-2 | TGTGCCAGCAGCCGGCGGGACGGGTGGGGAAACACCATATATTTT | CASSRRDGWGNTIYF
TRBD1 | TRBJ2-7 | once | TRBV5-6 | TGTGCCAGCAGCTTAAGGGGGCGTGAGCAGTACTTC | CASSLRGREQYF
TRBD1 | TRBJ1-2 | once | TRBV19 | TGTGCCAGTAGTATAACGGGGACAGTCTATGGCTACACCTTC | CASSITGTVYGYTF
TRBD2 | TRBJ2-3 | NA | TRBV4-1 | TGCGCCAGCAGCCAATCCGTAGCTAAACTAGCGGGAGGGTTAGATACGCAGTATTTT | CASSQSVAKLAGGLDTQYF
TRBD1 | TRBJ1-6 | NA | TRBV7-8 | TGTGCCAGCAGCTCGACAGGGGGCGGTTCACCCCTCCACTTT | CASSSTGGGSPLHF
TRBD1 | TRBJ1-2 | once | TRBV2 | TGTGCCAGCGAAGGACAGGGAATTGGTGGCTACACCTTC | CASEGQGIGGYTF
NA | TRBJ2-3 | NA | TRBV7-9 | TGTGCCAGCAGCTTAGGACTTTCTACAGATACGCAGTATTTT | CASSLGLSTDTQYF
NA | TRBJ1-6 | NA | TRBV5-1 | TGCGCCAGCAGCTTGGGAGGGCCTAATTCACCCCTCCACTTT | CASSLGGPNSPLHF
TRBD1 | TRBJ1-3 | NA | TRBV5-1 | TGCGCCAGCAGCCCTGGGACAGCTGGAAACACCATATATTTT | CASSPGTAGNTIYF
TRBD1 | TRBJ1-1 | NA | TRBV7-2 | TGTGCCAGCAGCTTACCCCCGGGACAGGGGGAGATCACTGAAGCTTTCTTT | CASSLPPGQGEITEAFF
NA | TRBJ1-2 | NA | TRBV5-6 | TGTGCCAGCAGCTTGGGACGCGGGCCTGGCTACACCTTC | CASSLGRGPGYTF
NA | TRBJ2-4 | once | TRBV5-8 | TGTGCCAGCAGCCACCCTGACAGGAACGTCAAAAACATTCAGTACTTC | CASSHPDRNVKNIQYF
TRBD2 | TRBJ2-1 | NA | TRBV7-2 | TGTGCCAGCAGCTTAGGTCGACTAGCGGGAGCCGATGAGCAGTTCTTC | CASSLGRLAGADEQFF
TRBD1 | TRBJ2-7 | NA | TRBV19 | TGTGCCAGTAGTCCCGGGACAGGCTCCTACGAGCAGTACTTC | CASSPGTGSYEQYF
TRBD2 | TRBJ2-5 | NA | TRBV5-1 | TGCGCCAGCAGCCTAGGGACTAGCGGGAGGGAAGAGACCCAGTACTTC | CASSLGTSGREETQYF
NA | TRBJ2-1 | NA | TRBV7-7 | TGTGCTAGCCGACCGCTTGGTAGCCTCCACAATGAGCAGTTCTTC | CASRPLGSLHNEQFF
NA | TRBJ2-1 | NA | TRBV4-3 | TGCGCCAGCAGCCAAGATCTTGGCCCTAATGAGCAGTTCTTC | CASSQDLGPNEQFF
TRBD1 | TRBJ2-7 | NA | TRBV7-2 | TGTGCCAGCAGCCCAAATCCGGGACAGGCCTACGAGCAGTACTTC | CASSPNPGQAYEQYF
TRBD1 | TRBJ1-6 | NA | TRBV30 | TGTGCCTGGAGTGCCGGGACAGTGGGTTCACCCCTCCACTTT | CAWSAGTVGSPLHF
NA | TRBJ1-1 | NA | TRBV11-2 | TGTGCCAGCAGCTATGGAGACGGTGAAGCTTTCTTT | CASSYGDGEAFF
NA | TRBJ2-5 | NA | TRBV28 | TGTGCCAGCAGTCCGACGGACAGTTCAAGTCCGGAGACCCAGTACTTC | CASSPTDSSSPETQYF
TRBD1 | TRBJ1-2 | NA | TRBV6-5 | TGTGCCAGCAGTTACTCGGCCACAGGGGGCGACTATGGCTACACCTTC | CASSYSATGGDYGYTF
NA | TRBJ1-3 | NA | TRBV6-2/TRBV6-3 | TGTGCCAGCAGTTACTCTCCAGGGAGGTCTGGAAACACCATATATTTT | CASSYSPGRSGNTIYF
NA | TRBJ1-1 | NA | TRBV28 | TGTGCCAGCAGTTTATGGGCAGGGGTCGGGAACACTGAAGCTTTCTTT | CASSLWAGVGNTEAFF
NA | TRBJ1-2 | NA | TRBV18 | TGTGCCAGCTCACCACCCTCGGGGGACGGCTACACCTTC | CASSPPSGDGYTF
NA | TRBJ2-1 | NA | TRBV29-1 | TGCAGCGTTGGGTCTCTTGTCAGTGAGCAGTTCTTC | CSVGSLVSEQFF
TRBD2 | TRBJ2-1 | NA | TRBV4-1 | TGCGCCAGCAGCCGGCGACTAGCGGATTCCAATGAGCAGTTCTTC | CASSRRLADSNEQFF
NA | TRBJ2-2 | NA | TRBV9 | TGTGCCAGCCCACAAGCGAACACCGGGGAGCTGTTTTTT | CASPQANTGELFF
TRBD1 | TRBJ1-2 | few | TRBV14 | TGTGCCAGCAGCCAATTATCCGGACAGGGCCGGGATGGCTACACCTTC | CASSQLSGQGRDGYTF